This T cell receptor (beta chain) was captured by sequencing in a study of blood T cell repertoires in COVID-19. Overall study: Both acute and convalescent COVID-19 samples were obtained from the United States, Italy and Spain. T cells, B-cell-depleted T cells, or PBMCs supplied cDNA or gDNA.

Original processing notes: Amplified reference gene primers provided the basis for estimating nucleated cell counts. Clones were sequenced by immunoSEQ multiplex PCR, and TCRdb holds only the in-frame ones, with some missing. Clone size and V and J calls were adopted from that table, with D and trimming inferred from the DNA. The repertoire includes 50,000 to 70,000 clones, roughly three quarters of them detected once, and over 20% sits in the top ten. The TCR was taken from a man aged 50-59 years with active or convalescent COVID-19. Sample: peripheral blood.

CDR3 sequence: CASSWGQEPNSPLHF. For the CDR3, the DNA is TGTGCCAGCAGTTGGGGACAGGAGCCAAATTCACCCCTCCACTTT. The chain couples TRBV6-6 to TRBJ1-6; 8 bases agree with TRBD1. Germline assignment: CDR1 MNHNY and CDR2 SVGAGI (reference sequence). The ends lost 4 bases at V and 7 bases at J; junction bases unmatched: 6. The CDR3 loop spans 15 amino acids.